The present TCR beta chain was sequenced within a study of cytomegalovirus exposure and HLA in healthy donors. Remarks on this clone: The antigen remains undetermined.

This CDR3 region has 14 residues. Germline V lookup: CDR1 MDHEN, CDR2 SYDVKM. V was clipped by 4 bases and J by 6 bases; unmatched bases: 5. General study findings and limits: Most likely, a cluster of highly shared sequence variants arose as a sequencing artifact. Most sequenced TCRs were rare (though some public TCRs occurred in many donors). As confirmed in vitro, three CMV-associated chains were specific for CMV antigens. The sole available immune exposure information was CMV serostatus.

PCR used 60 Vbeta primers and 13 Jbeta primers. The protocol was immunoSEQ multiplex PCR, while the TCRdb copy is restricted to in-frame clones and leaves out a portion. The sample data list tens of thousands of clones. The source is a male donor in good health and CMV-seropositive. The chain has TRBV28 and TRBJ2-1, with 8 bases lining up with TRBD2. Sample: PBMCs. The CDR3 nucleotides read TGTGCCAGCAGTTCCCCGGGACTAGGCAATGAGCAGTTCTTC. Protein product: CASSSPGLGNEQFF.